These 14 T cell receptor beta chains came from one sample sequenced in a study of response to subunit inactivated influenza vaccine. Using its own MiXCR run on the RT-PCR reads, TCRdb lists one record per CDR3 protein. This table holds about 780,000 distinct CDR3 sequences, approximately 17% found once. The sequencing here drew on PBMCs from blood, taken 4 to 6 days after vaccination. The receptor source for this set is a man aged 45-60 years who received an inactivated influenza vaccine.

This clonotype showed up just a few times. The chain couples TRBV7-8 to TRBJ2-1, with 10 positions matching TRBD2. Germline loops: CDR1 SGHVS, CDR2 FQNEAQ. The CDR3 has 18 residues. With V trimmed by 5 bases and J by 0 bases, 10 bases remained unmatched. The CDR3 nucleotides are TGTGCCAGCAGCCCCAGCTGGGCTAGCGGGAGCTCCTACAATGAGCAGTTCTTC. Its translation: CASSPSWASGSSYNEQFF.

The chain carries TRBV12-3 or TRBV12-4 and TRBJ2-1; D possibly corresponds to TRBD2 (5 bases). The CDR3 loop spans 17 amino acids. V lost 1 base to trimming and J lost 2 bases, with 15 bases between them. CDR3 nucleotide sequence: TGTGCCAGCAGTTTAGGGGAGTTCAGTTATACCTACAATGAGCAGTTCTTC. This translates into CASSLGEFSYTYNEQFF.

The chain recombines TRBV13 with TRBJ2-7; D is unresolved. This CDR3 has 13 amino acids. CDR1 is PRHDT, CDR2 FYEKMQ, per germline (reference sequence). V lost 10 bases and J 6 bases, leaving 19 bases between the germline ends. The chain's CDR3 is CAIGPGLPCEQYF. The CDR3 region has the DNA TGTGCCATCGGCCCCGGCCTCCCCTGCGAGCAGTACTTC.

The V call is TRBV25-1, the J call TRBJ1-1; D gene uncertain. This CDR3 contains 12 residues. Per germline, CDR1 MGHDK and CDR2 SYGVNS. Trimming removed 1 base from V and 2 bases from J, with 2 bases in between. Here the CDR3 DNA reads TGTGCCAGCAGTGAATCTAACACTGAAGCTTTCTTT. Protein product: CASSESNTEAFF.

V is TRBV20-1 and J is TRBJ2-1; the match to TRBD2 covers 7 bases. The CDR3 totals 13 residues. Germline V lookup: CDR1 DFQATT, CDR2 SNEGSKA (reference sequence). V gave up 6 bases and J gave up 9 bases; unmatched junction bases: 11. This CDR3 is CSATTRLAPEQFF. In nucleotides, the CDR3 is TGCAGTGCCACTACAAGACTAGCACCTGAGCAGTTCTTC.

This clonotype was counted ten times or more. The rearrangement joins TRBV29-1 to TRBJ2-7; 7 nucleotides agree with TRBD1. V shed 2 bases and J 6 bases; nucleotides not matched to a gene: 1. The germline CDR1 and CDR2 sequences are SQVTM and ANQGSEA. This CDR3 has 11 residues. The CDR3 sequence is CSVEHRGEQYF. The CDR3 DNA reads TGCAGCGTTGAACACAGGGGCGAGCAGTACTTC.

The V call is TRBV6-1, the J call TRBJ2-5, with 8 nucleotides matching TRBD1. The CDR3 has 14 residues. The V segment lost 7 bases and the J segment 3 bases; nucleotides outside the gene matches: 7. Germline values: CDR1 MNHNS, CDR2 SASEGT. CDR3 DNA sequence: TGTGCCAGCAAGGAGCAGGGGGCCAAAGAGACCCAGTACTTC. Its protein is CASKEQGAKETQYF.

This chain uses TRBV29-1 with TRBJ1-1; 7 bases fit TRBD1. The CDR3 consists of 14 residues. V shed 4 bases, J shed 0 bases, and the junction held 5 bases outside the gene matches. The germline V gene has CDR1 SQVTM and CDR2 ANQGSEA. CDR3 DNA: TGCAGCGTTGGGGGGGGACAGCTGAACACTGAAGCTTTCTTT. It codes for CSVGGGQLNTEAFF.

This chain connects TRBV28 to TRBJ2-3; a possible D gene is TRBD2 (6 bases). The CDR3 extends over 13 amino acids. The V and J ends lost 6 bases and 1 base respectively, with 8 bases between them. Germline V gene sequence: CDR1 MDHEN, CDR2 SYDVKM. As DNA, the CDR3 is TGTGCCAGCAGCGGGAGCCGCACAGATACGCAGTATTTT. It is translated as CASSGSRTDTQYF.

This clonotype appeared a few times. The rearrangement joins TRBV20-1 to TRBJ2-2, with a possible D match to TRBD1 (5 bases). This CDR3 is built from 14 residues. CDR1 and CDR2 (germline): DFQATT, SNEGSKA (reference sequence). V gave up 5 bases and J gave up 0 bases, with 10 bases separating them. In nucleotides, the CDR3 is TGCAGTGCTTCTAGACAGACGAACACCGGGGAGCTGTTTTTT. The encoded protein is CSASRQTNTGELFF.

The V gene is TRBV4-3, the J gene TRBJ1-1; D is unresolved. The germline gives CDR1 LGHNA, CDR2 YSLEER. Deletions cut 0 bases from V and 8 bases from J, with 10 bases between. The CDR3 runs to 13 residues. The chain's CDR3 is CASSQDGKGEAFF. CDR3 DNA sequence: TGCGCCAGCAGCCAAGATGGGAAGGGAGAAGCTTTCTTT.

Only a few counts were recorded for this clonotype. The chain couples TRBV11-2 to TRBJ2-1; 7 bases line up with TRBD1. The CDR3 runs 14 residues. Trimming at V came to 3 bases and at J to 10 bases, leaving 9 bases not matched to a gene. From germline, CDR1 is SGHAT and CDR2 FQNNGV. The chain's CDR3 is CASSLALQDREQFF. CDR3 coding DNA: TGTGCCAGCAGCTTGGCCCTCCAGGACAGGGAGCAGTTCTTC.

This clonotype was counted at least ten times. V gene TRBV24-1 combines with J gene TRBJ2-3; TRBD2 matches 7 bases. V was pared by 0 bases and J by 5 bases, with 10 bases of the junction left unmatched. Germline V CDR1 and CDR2: KGHDR, SFDVKD. The length of the CDR3 is 17 residues. CDR3 nucleotide sequence: TGTGCCACCAGTGATTTGAGGGTCGGCGGGAGTGGAGATACGCAGTATTTT. Protein sequence: CATSDLRVGGSGDTQYF.

This clonotype was observed a few times. V gene TRBV5-1 combines with J gene TRBJ2-1, with 7 bases matching TRBD2. Per germline, CDR1 SGHRS and CDR2 YFSETQ. J was trimmed by 5 bases and V by 3 bases; bases with no gene match: 2. The CDR3 sequence is 13 residues long. The CDR3: CASSSSGNNEQFF. The CDR3 DNA is TGCGCCAGCAGCTCTAGCGGTAACAATGAGCAGTTCTTC.